This T cell receptor (beta chain) was identified in a study of blood T cells in healthy people across ages. With 1 base clipped from V and 0 bases from J, the junction kept 8 bases outside the gene matches. Per germline, CDR1 LGHNA and CDR2 YSLEER. This CDR3 has 18 residues. A second roughly 6 to 11 cycle PCR used barcoded and J-beta primers. TCRdb re-analysed the 5' RACE reads in MiXCR, keeping a single row per CDR3 protein. The sample lists around 600,000 distinct CDR3 sequences; more than 45% were seen once. The chain couples TRBV4-3 to TRBJ1-4; TRBD1 aligns across 7 bases. The source material was blood. The sequence came from a man older than 75 in good health. In nucleotides, the CDR3 is TGCGCCAGCAGCCAAGGGTTTCCAGGGGGTGCAACTAATGAAAAACTGTTTTTT. This codes for CASSQGFPGGATNEKLFF.